These T cell receptor beta chains were read from a single sample in a study of regulatory T cells in long-lasting Graves disease. TCRdb used MiXCR to reprocess the multiplex PCR reads, holding one entry per CDR3 protein. The sample has some 340,000 distinct CDR3 sequences, less than 30% seen once; the top ten hold about 27%. Material: peripheral blood mononuclear cells (PBMCs), obtained when the disease was refractory, from a patient treated with antithyroid drugs. Every receptor here comes from a middle-aged woman with Graves disease. CDR3s include the opening cysteine and the closing phenylalanine or tryptophan. A D gene is named only where the DNA matches it firmly. Expanded clones are given a class, and other clones once, few, many or no size at all.

j_call cdr3_length v_call clone_size d_call cdr3_nt cdr3_aa
TRBJ1-6 15 TRBV7-2 NA NA TGTGCCAGCAGTTTAGGGGTGGGCAGGGTCTCACCCCTCCACTTT CASSLGVGRVSPLHF
TRBJ2-5 19 TRBV29-1 NA NA TGCAGCGTTGCCGCATTTCTTGGTCGGTCCGATGGGGCCCAAGAGACCCAGTACTTC CSVAAFLGRSDGAQETQYF
TRBJ1-4 11 TRBV28 many NA TGTGCCAGCAAATTCGGGGCAAAACTGTTTTTT CASKFGAKLFF
TRBJ2-5 16 TRBV3-1 NA NA TGTGCCAGCAGCCAAGAAATCGGACTACTTCAAGAGACCCAGTACTTC CASSQEIGLLQETQYF
TRBJ1-3 13 TRBV29-1 NA NA TGCAGCGCACAACAGCTCTCTGGAAACACCATATATTTT CSAQQLSGNTIYF
TRBJ1-6 13 TRBV28 many NA TGTGCCAGCAGGGGCCCCGCTAATTCACCCCTCCACTTT CASRGPANSPLHF
TRBJ1-1 13 TRBV30 few NA TGTGCCTGGAGTGCACAGGGTGGGACTGAAGCTTTCTTT CAWSAQGGTEAFF
TRBJ1-1 17 TRBV7-9 NA NA TGTGCCAGCCTAAGGGTAGTGGGAAGGAAACCGAACACTGAAGCTTTCTTT CASLRVVGRKPNTEAFF
TRBJ2-5 12 TRBV11-2 many NA TGTGCCAGCAGGGGGTACCAAGAGACCCAGTACTTC CASRGYQETQYF
TRBJ2-5 16 TRBV28 many TRBD1 TGTGCCAGCACCCGATTCGGGACAGTATCCTCAGGAGCCCAGTACTTC CASTRFGTVSSGAQYF
TRBJ2-1 13 TRBV5-8 few NA TGTGCCAGCAGCGGGTGGGGTGGGAAGGAGCAGTTCTTC CASSGWGGKEQFF
TRBJ1-5 15 TRBV7-8 many NA TGTGCCAGCGCCGTATGGGGGGATGGCAATCAGCCCCAGCATTTT CASAVWGDGNQPQHF
TRBJ2-7 20 TRBV28 few TRBD2 TGTGCCAGCAGTTTCGTTCCGTATTTAGCGGGGCGGGGTAGCTCCTACGAGCAGTACTTC CASSFVPYLAGRGSSYEQYF
TRBJ2-7 13 TRBV7-3 NA TRBD2 TGTGCCAGCAGCGCAGCGGGAGGCTACGAGCAGTACTTC CASSAAGGYEQYF
TRBJ2-5 17 TRBV2 many TRBD1 TGTGCCAGCAGCCAAGAATTGTCCACAGGGGATAGGGAGACCCAGTACTTC CASSQELSTGDRETQYF
TRBJ2-3 13 TRBV29-1 NA TRBD2 TGCAGCGTTGTTAGCGGGAGCGGTTATACGCAGTATTTT CSVVSGSGYTQYF
TRBJ1-2 13 TRBV27 many NA TGTGCCAGCAGTCCTACCCCCGACTATGGCTACACCTTC CASSPTPDYGYTF
TRBJ1-1 15 TRBV11-1 many NA TGTGCCAGCAGCCCCCCCCTCGGGCGAGGCACTGAAGCTTTCTTT CASSPPLGRGTEAFF
TRBJ2-7 15 TRBV20-1 NA NA TGCAGTGCCACACCGTCGGGGCAGCTTACCTACGAGCAGTACTTC CSATPSGQLTYEQYF
TRBJ2-7 14 TRBV28 many TRBD1 TGTGCCAGCATCACCCGGGACAGGGACAACGAGCAGTACTTC CASITRDRDNEQYF
TRBJ2-4 14 TRBV11-2 many NA TGTGCCAGCAGCTCTCAGGGTGTGGGGGACATTCAGTACTTC CASSSQGVGDIQYF
TRBJ1-6 15 TRBV5-6 NA TRBD1 TGTGCCAGCAGCTGGGGACAGGGGTATGATTCACCCCTCCACTTT CASSWGQGYDSPLHF
TRBJ1-1 16 TRBV6-5 many NA TGTGCCAGCAGTTACGGGAGGGTTTTCGCGAACACTGAAGCTTTCTTT CASSYGRVFANTEAFF
TRBJ2-5 15 TRBV7-2 many TRBD2 TGTGCCAGCAGCTTAAGCGGGACTTTCCAAGAGACCCAGTACTTC CASSLSGTFQETQYF
TRBJ1-3 15 TRBV20-1 NA NA TGCAGTGCTAGAAGACTACAGGGTCCTGGAAACACCATATATTTT CSARRLQGPGNTIYF
TRBJ2-7 19 TRBV12-5 many TRBD2 TGTGCTAGTGGTGCCCACTGGTTGACTAGCGGGCGGCGTTCCTACGAGCAGTACTTC CASGAHWLTSGRRSYEQYF
TRBJ2-7 16 TRBV5-4 NA TRBD2 TGTGCCAGCAGTCCTCCGGGACTAGCGGGAGGCTACGAGCAGTACTTC CASSPPGLAGGYEQYF
TRBJ1-4 14 TRBV14 many NA TGTGCCAGCAGCCGGGGAAGGGTGGATGAAAAACTGTTTTTT CASSRGRVDEKLFF
TRBJ1-1 15 TRBV28 many NA TGTGCCAGCAGTTCCCTCACGACGGGGAACACTGAAGCTTTCTTT CASSSLTTGNTEAFF
TRBJ2-7 12 TRBV12-3/TRBV12-4 many TRBD2 TGTGCCAGCAGTTACGGGGAGGGCGAGCAGTACTTC CASSYGEGEQYF
TRBJ2-1 14 TRBV28 few TRBD2 TGTGCCAGCAGTTGGCTAGCGGAAGACAATGAGCAGTTCTTC CASSWLAEDNEQFF
TRBJ1-4 14 TRBV2 many TRBD1 TGTGCCAGCAGTGCAGGGGGAGGGAGTGAAAAACTGTTTTTT CASSAGGGSEKLFF
TRBJ1-5 17 TRBV27 many NA TGTGCCAGCAGGCGGCAGTTTAGATGGGATAGCAATCAGCCCCAGCATTTT CASRRQFRWDSNQPQHF
TRBJ2-7 18 TRBV24-1 NA NA TGTGCCACCAGTGAATTGCTGGAAACTGGGACACCAATTCGCGAGCAGTACTTC CATSELLETGTPIREQYF
TRBJ2-7 14 TRBV15 NA NA TGTGCCACCAGCAGGAGGGACTCAGCCTACGAGCAGTACTTC CATSRRDSAYEQYF
TRBJ1-1 15 TRBV5-6 NA TRBD1 TGTGCCAGCAGCTTGGGGGACAGGGTTAACACTGAAGCTTTCTTT CASSLGDRVNTEAFF
TRBJ2-7 14 TRBV28 many TRBD1 TGTGCCAGCAGTTGGCAGGGGGTGGGCTACGAGCAGTACTTC CASSWQGVGYEQYF
TRBJ2-7 15 TRBV19 few NA TGTGCCAGTAGTCCATCAGGACAACCTCTCTACGAGCAGTACTTC CASSPSGQPLYEQYF